The rows below give T cell receptor beta chains drawn from one sample of a study of cytomegalovirus exposure and HLA in healthy donors. Profiled with immunoSEQ multiplex PCR; TCRdb holds only in-frame clones, not every one. The sample includes more than 100,000 clones, approximately 80% of them seen just once. Sample: PBMCs. The receptors shown here come from a female donor in good health and CMV-seropositive. CDR3s include the opening cysteine and the closing phenylalanine or tryptophan. Fields, in order: CDR3 DNA, CDR3 protein, clone size, V gene, J gene, D gene. D genes are given only for firm matches. Not all rows give a size; the values are once, few, many and, for expanded clones, a class.

TGTGCCAGCAGCCACATTTCGGACAGACCCTACGAGCAGTACTTC	CASSHISDRPYEQYF	few	TRBV4-2	TRBJ2-7	NA
TGTGCCAGCCAGGGGTTCGCGGGTTATCAGCAGTACTTC	CASQGFAGYQQYF	NA	TRBV6-1	TRBJ2-7	NA
TGCGCCAGCAGCTCCCAGAGCGGGAGAGGTTCAAATGAGCAGTTCTTC	CASSSQSGRGSNEQFF	NA	TRBV5-1	TRBJ2-1	TRBD2
TGTGCCAGCAGCCCAGCCGCAGGGGGCACCTACGAGCAGTACTTC	CASSPAAGGTYEQYF	medium-sized	TRBV7-9	TRBJ2-7	TRBD1
TGTGCCAGCAGTTTATCAAGAGGGCTCACTGAAGCTTTCTTT	CASSLSRGLTEAFF	NA	TRBV27	TRBJ1-1	NA
TGTGCCAGCAAGCCCTTGCTAGCGGGGGGGACCACAGATACGCAGTATTTT	CASKPLLAGGTTDTQYF	few	TRBV7-6	TRBJ2-3	TRBD2
TGTGCCAGCAGCTTACAGGGCTACGAGCAGTACTTC	CASSLQGYEQYF	few	TRBV7-2	TRBJ2-7	NA
TGCGCCAGCAGCTTGGAATGGGCGGCGGGAGACTATGGCTACACCTTC	CASSLEWAAGDYGYTF	NA	TRBV5-1	TRBJ1-2	NA
TGTGCCAGCTCCCCCCCTCTAGCGGGAATGAATGAGCAGTTCTTC	CASSPPLAGMNEQFF	NA	TRBV18	TRBJ2-1	TRBD2
TGTGCCAGCAGCCCCCGGACAGGGCTGGGCACCGGGGAGCTGTTTTTT	CASSPRTGLGTGELFF	few	TRBV7-9	TRBJ2-2	TRBD1
TGTGCCAGCAGCCCTGGACAGGGGTCTGCTAGCGGGGGGGCCGGGACCCAGTACTTC	CASSPGQGSASGGAGTQYF	NA	TRBV7-7	TRBJ2-5	TRBD2
TGTGCCAGCCTAAGACAGGGGGCGTACAATGAGCAGTTCTTC	CASLRQGAYNEQFF	NA	TRBV2	TRBJ2-1	TRBD1
TGTGCCAGCAGACTACAGGGGGCCTGGGAAAAACTGTTTTTT	CASRLQGAWEKLFF	few	TRBV28	TRBJ1-4	TRBD1
TGTGCCATCAGGGGACAGGGACGGCTAGATACGCAGTATTTT	CAIRGQGRLDTQYF	once	TRBV10-3	TRBJ2-3	TRBD1
TGTGCCAGCAGTTTCGCATTTGGCCCCCTCCACTTT	CASSFAFGPLHF	NA	TRBV6-5	TRBJ1-6	NA
TGTGCCAGCAATCTGGGCCTCACCGGGGAGCTGTTTTTT	CASNLGLTGELFF	NA	TRBV7-2	TRBJ2-2	NA
TGCGCCAGCAGTAGACAGGGGGCTGAAGCTTTCTTT	CASSRQGAEAFF	once	TRBV5-1	TRBJ1-1	TRBD1
TGTGCCAGCAGTGAAGATGCGGGGTGGGCAGATACGCAGTATTTT	CASSEDAGWADTQYF	NA	TRBV6-1	TRBJ2-3	NA
TGTGCCAGCAGCTACGACAGTAACTATGGCTACACCTTC	CASSYDSNYGYTF	NA	TRBV11-2	TRBJ1-2	NA
TGTGCCAGCAGCTTAGTCTCTGTCAGGAACACTGAAGCTTTCTTT	CASSLVSVRNTEAFF	NA	TRBV7-9	TRBJ1-1	NA
TGTGCCAGCAGCTTAGTCTTACTAGCGGGGGGGTACAATGAGCAGTTCTTC	CASSLVLLAGGYNEQFF	NA	TRBV7-2	TRBJ2-1	TRBD2
TGTGCCAGCAGGACGGGGAGGGGCAACTATGGCTACACCTTC	CASRTGRGNYGYTF	NA	TRBV27	TRBJ1-2	NA
TGTGCCAGCAGCCCCGACCCCGGGGGCTACGAGCAGTACTTC	CASSPDPGGYEQYF	once	TRBV7-3	TRBJ2-7	NA
TGTGCCAGCAGACCCACCGGGACAGGGGGCACTGAAGCTTTCTTT	CASRPTGTGGTEAFF	NA	TRBV7-9	TRBJ1-1	TRBD1
TGCGCCAGCAGCTCGATATTAAGGACACAAGTAACCGGGGAGCTGTTTTTT	CASSSILRTQVTGELFF	NA	TRBV5-1	TRBJ2-2	NA
TGTGCCAGCAGCGGCCGACAGGCCATTAACTATGGCTACACCTTC	CASSGRQAINYGYTF	NA	TRBV14	TRBJ1-2	NA
TGTGCCAGCAGCCGGGACAGGGGCCTCAGTGAGCAGTTCTTC	CASSRDRGLSEQFF	NA	TRBV7-9	TRBJ2-1	TRBD1
TGTGCCAGCAGCTCGGGCGGCGGGGGGTCCTACGAGCAGTACTTC	CASSSGGGGSYEQYF	NA	TRBV5-6	TRBJ2-7	TRBD2
TGTGCCAGCTCAGCTAGCGGGACTACGAACACCGGGGAGCTGTTTTTT	CASSASGTTNTGELFF	NA	TRBV18	TRBJ2-2	TRBD2
TGCGCCAGCAGGGATGAGGACAGGGGTTATGGCTACACCTTC	CASRDEDRGYGYTF	NA	TRBV5-1	TRBJ1-2	TRBD1
TGCAGCGTTGACGACAGGACCAACACTGAAGCTTTCTTT	CSVDDRTNTEAFF	NA	TRBV29-1	TRBJ1-1	NA
TGTGCCAGCAGCTTAGGAGCACTTCGCACAGATACGCAGTATTTT	CASSLGALRTDTQYF	NA	TRBV11-2	TRBJ2-3	NA
TGTGCCAGTAGTGTTGGACAGGGGGCGGATGGCTACACCTTC	CASSVGQGADGYTF	NA	TRBV19	TRBJ1-2	TRBD1
TGCGCCAGCAGCTTGACAGTAAACACTGAAGCTTTCTTT	CASSLTVNTEAFF	NA	TRBV5-1	TRBJ1-1	NA
TGTGCCAGCAGCCAAAACGTCCGGGACTTTCGAAACACCATATATTTT	CASSQNVRDFRNTIYF	NA	TRBV4-2	TRBJ1-3	NA